This entry lists 9 T cell receptor beta chains sequenced from one sample in a study of T-cell memory formation after mild COVID-19. TCRdb re-analysed the 5' RACE reads in MiXCR, keeping a single row per CDR3 protein. In the table there are fewer than 550,000 distinct CDR3 sequences, 15% to 20% of which are singletons. Material: PBMCs or a T cell subset sorted from them (not recorded which). The receptors come from an adult woman who had mild COVID-19 (a few samples of this study predate the infection). Cell type and time point are not known.

A few counts support this clonotype. V and J are TRBV7-9 and TRBJ2-2; D gene ambiguous. This CDR3 is 13 amino acids long. Trimming pared 9 bases from V and 3 bases from J, leaving 11 bases between. CDR1 SEHNR and CDR2 FQNEAQ come from the germline V gene (reference sequence). The CDR3 sequence: CASPQRDTGELFF. CDR3 nucleotide sequence: TGTGCCAGTCCCCAAAGAGACACCGGGGAGCTGTTTTTT.

This clonotype was detected a few times. The chain's CDR3 is CASSLTPTRAAHTDTQYF. CDR3 nucleotides: TGTGCCAGCAGCTTAACGCCCACCCGGGCGGCTCACACAGATACGCAGTATTTT. The chain links TRBV7-3 to TRBJ2-3; D remains ambiguous. Trimming removed 0 bases from V and 2 bases from J, with 18 bases in between. This CDR3 comprises 18 residues. In germline, CDR1 is SGHTA, CDR2 FQGTGA. Combining the CDR3 with reference TRBV7-3 and TRBJ2-3 gives the whole variable domain GAGVSQTPSNKVTEKGKYVELRCDPISGHTALYWYRQSLGQGPEFLIYFQGTGAADDSGLPNDRFFAVRPEGSVSTLKIQRTERGDSAVYLCASSLTPTRAAHTDTQYFGPGTRLTVL.

This clonotype has only a few counts. At one of its ends the junction is not consistent with the germline gene, which may arise from a read error. V and J are TRBV4-3 and TRBJ1-1; 7 bases align to TRBD1. CDR3 length: 14 residues. Germline loops: CDR1 LGHNA, CDR2 YSLEER. CDR3 loop: CASSQERDSRGSLF. The CDR3 coding sequence is TGCGCCAGCAGCCAAGAGAGGGACAGCCGGGGAAGCCTCTTT.

This clonotype was recorded a few times. V and J are TRBV7-9 and TRBJ2-1, with 9 bases aligning to TRBD2. V lost 5 bases to trimming and J lost 4 bases; unmatched junction nucleotides: 3. Germline V gene sequence: CDR1 SEHNR, CDR2 FQNEAQ (reference sequence). The CDR3 contains 14 residues. The CDR3 bases are TGTGCCAGCAGCCCACTAGCGGGTTACAATGAGCAGTTCTTC. It codes for CASSPLAGYNEQFF.

The J gene is TRBJ2-1, the V gene TRBV7-2; 7 bases fit TRBD2. The trim removed 1 base at V and 7 bases at J, leaving 7 bases unmatched. Germline V gene data show CDR1 as SGHTA and CDR2 as FQGNSA. The CDR3 length is 15 residues. The CDR3 is CASSLVGGSMNEQFF. The CDR3 DNA reads TGTGCCAGCAGCTTAGTGGGAGGGAGTATGAATGAGCAGTTCTTC.

In this sample, this clonotype turned up a few times. CDR3 loop: CSATNPQGYSNQPQHF. CDR3 sequence (DNA): TGCAGTGCTACGAACCCTCAGGGATATAGCAATCAGCCCCAGCATTTT. V is TRBV20-1 and J is TRBJ1-5; D is perhaps TRBD1 (5 bases). This CDR3 has 16 residues. The germline V and J ends were trimmed by 4 bases and 0 bases, with 16 bases remaining between them. The germline V gene encodes CDR1 DFQATT and CDR2 SNEGSKA (reference sequence).

The rearrangement joins TRBV20-1 to TRBJ2-1; D might be TRBD2 (5 bases). Germline loops: CDR1 DFQATT, CDR2 SNEGSKA (reference sequence). V lost 5 bases and J 5 bases, leaving 10 bases between the germline ends. CDR3 length: 12 amino acids. CDR3 residues: CSAARLHNEQFF. CDR3 nucleotide sequence: TGCAGTGCTGCCCGACTACACAATGAGCAGTTCTTC.

The rearrangement uses TRBV25-1 and TRBJ1-1, with D possibly TRBD1 on 5 matching bases. Germline assignment: CDR1 MGHDK and CDR2 SYGVNS. V was cut by 1 base and J by 4 bases, with 13 bases left in between. This CDR3 is built from 15 residues. Written as DNA, the CDR3 is TGTGCCAGCAGTGAATTAGGGGACGTGAGCACTGAAGCTTTCTTT. Its protein is CASSELGDVSTEAFF.

The chain employs TRBV15 and TRBJ2-7; 9 nucleotides match TRBD1. Trimming took 5 bases from V and 7 from J; bases not matched to a gene: 12. The length of the CDR3 is 15 residues. Germline CDR1 and CDR2: LNHNV and YYDKDF (reference sequence). The CDR3 DNA is TGTGCCACCAGCGAACCCGGGACAGGGTTGCAAGAGCAGTACTTC. This encodes CATSEPGTGLQEQYF. Full variable domain (remainder filled in from reference TRBV15 and TRBJ2-7): DAMVIQNPRYQVTQFGKPVTLSCSQTLNHNVMYWYQQKSSQAPKLLFHYYDKDFNNEADTPDNFQSRRPNTSFCFLDIRSPGLGDTAMYLCATSEPGTGLQEQYFGPGTRLTVT.